The TCR beta chain under discussion was sequenced for a study of T cell responses to AZD1222 COVID-19 vaccine. This CDR3 is 13 amino acids long. V shed 1 base, J shed 6 bases, and the junction held 3 bases outside the gene matches. Germline V CDR1 and CDR2: SGHRS, YFSETQ. Overall study results and limits: AZD1222 recipients seropositive at baseline numbered only five to seven. Most donors were white British, females outnumbered males, and clonal diversity was possibly underestimated. Recipients of two AZD1222 doses showed rising Spike-specific TCR breadth and depth.

Method: immunoSEQ multiplex PCR; TCRdb's copy keeps in-frame clones and lacks some. The sample has 100,000 to 150,000 clones, roughly 90% seen once. This clone was seen only once. Its specificity is unknown. This receptor was identified in an adult who received the AZD1222 COVID-19 vaccine. Source: peripheral blood, taken 28 days after the second AZD1222 dose. The rearrangement joins TRBV5-1 to TRBJ2-7; TRBD2 matches at 8 bases. The CDR3 coding sequence is TGCGCCAGCAGCTTGATAGCGGGACGCGAGCAGTACTTC. It specifies CASSLIAGREQYF.